The rows below give T cell receptor beta chains drawn from one sample of a study of cytomegalovirus exposure and HLA in healthy donors. The protocol was immunoSEQ multiplex PCR, while the TCRdb copy is restricted to in-frame clones and leaves out a portion. The sample holds some 160,000 clones, approximately 84% seen once. Sequenced input: PBMCs. These receptors were taken from a woman aged 40 to 50 in good health and CMV-seropositive. Both conserved end residues are part of each CDR3. D genes are given only for firm matches. Clone size, where shown, is once, few, many, or a class for clones that have expanded.

d_gene	v_gene	j_gene	abundance	CDR3nt	CDR3aa
TRBD1	TRBV19	TRBJ2-7	NA	TGTGCCAGTAGTATCGAGACAGGGCGCTCCTACGAGCAGTACTTC	CASSIETGRSYEQYF
NA	TRBV11-1	TRBJ1-1	once	TGTGCCACTACGTACTCCATGAACACTGAAGCTTTCTTT	CATTYSMNTEAFF
TRBD1	TRBV5-4	TRBJ1-2	NA	TGTGCCAGCAGCCTCTCCAGGGGACAGGGGTTAAGTGGCTACACCTTC	CASSLSRGQGLSGYTF
TRBD2	TRBV30	TRBJ2-2	NA	TGTGCCTGGAGTGTACGGCGGGGGGGTAACACCGGGGAGCTGTTTTTT	CAWSVRRGGNTGELFF
NA	TRBV5-1	TRBJ1-4	NA	TGCGCCAGCAGCAAACAATTCCGGGACGGACAGATTAATGAAAAACTGTTTTTT	CASSKQFRDGQINEKLFF
TRBD1	TRBV30	TRBJ2-5	NA	TGTGCCTGGGGCGCCGGGACAGGAGTCCAAGAGACCCAGTACTTC	CAWGAGTGVQETQYF
NA	TRBV30	TRBJ2-1	NA	TGTGCCTGGAAAAGGGGGATAACCTACAATGAGCAGTTCTTC	CAWKRGITYNEQFF
NA	TRBV7-9	TRBJ2-7	NA	TGTGCCAGCAGCCACAGCTCTGACTCAGGGAAGCAGTACTTC	CASSHSSDSGKQYF
NA	TRBV5-1	TRBJ2-2	NA	TGCGCCAGCAGCTTGGTTTCTAGGAACACCGGGGAGCTGTTTTTT	CASSLVSRNTGELFF
TRBD1	TRBV2	TRBJ1-2	NA	TGTGCCAGCAGAGGAAGACAGGGACAAGTGAACTATGGCTACACCTTC	CASRGRQGQVNYGYTF
NA	TRBV6-6	TRBJ1-1	few	TGTGCCAGCACACAGCCGGGGGGGTTGCTGTACACTGAAGCTTTCTTT	CASTQPGGLLYTEAFF
NA	TRBV5-5	TRBJ1-1	NA	TGTGCCAGCGACCAACGGGCGGTTGAGGGTGAAGCTTTCTTT	CASDQRAVEGEAFF
NA	TRBV6-1	TRBJ2-3	few	TGTGCCAGCAGTGAAGCTCGGGTGGGTCGGGGCACAGATACGCAGTATTTT	CASSEARVGRGTDTQYF
NA	TRBV6-5	TRBJ1-2	NA	TGTGCCAGCAGTGAAGTTCTAAGGGGGGGCTACACCTTC	CASSEVLRGGYTF
TRBD1	TRBV10-3	TRBJ1-2	NA	TGTGCCATCAGAGACAGGGCTAATGGCTACACCTTC	CAIRDRANGYTF
NA	TRBV9	TRBJ2-7	once	TGTGCCAGCCCAAATGCCTACGAGCAGTACTTC	CASPNAYEQYF
TRBD2	TRBV5-4	TRBJ2-2	once	TGTGCCAGCAGCGGGACTAGCGGGGGCACCGGGGAGCTGTTTTTT	CASSGTSGGTGELFF
NA	TRBV6-1	TRBJ1-2	NA	TGTGCCAGCAGTGAATCAGGGTTTCATGGCTACACCTTC	CASSESGFHGYTF
TRBD1	TRBV6-1	TRBJ1-2	NA	TGTGCCAGCAGTGAAGGGGACAGGCGCTATGGCTACACCTTC	CASSEGDRRYGYTF
NA	TRBV7-9	TRBJ2-7	few	TGTGCCAGCAGCGGCCCCAGGGGTGGGAACGAGCAGTACTTC	CASSGPRGGNEQYF
TRBD2	TRBV5-1	TRBJ2-1	few	TGCGCCAGCAGCTTGGATCCGACTAGCGGGTACAATGAGCAGTTCTTC	CASSLDPTSGYNEQFF
TRBD1	TRBV7-9	TRBJ2-7	NA	TGTGCCAGCAGCCAGGATGGACAGGGCTACGAGCAGTACTTC	CASSQDGQGYEQYF
NA	TRBV28	TRBJ2-5	NA	TGTGCCAGCAGTGCGGGACAGTGGGAGACCCAGTACTTC	CASSAGQWETQYF
NA	TRBV29-1	TRBJ1-2	NA	TGCAGCGTTGATCGCGGTCCCTATGGCTACACCTTC	CSVDRGPYGYTF
NA	TRBV7-9	TRBJ1-2	NA	TGTGCCAGCAGCGATCTGACAGGCTACTATGGCTACACCTTC	CASSDLTGYYGYTF
TRBD1	TRBV5-6	TRBJ1-1	NA	TGTGCCAGCAGCTACCGGACAGGGTGGAGTAATGAAGCTTTCTTT	CASSYRTGWSNEAFF
NA	TRBV7-9	TRBJ1-2	NA	TGTGCCAGCAGCCACCTGGGAGCTAACTATGGCTACACCTTC	CASSHLGANYGYTF
NA	TRBV10-2	TRBJ1-5	NA	TGCGCCAGCAGTGAGACGACCGGGACTACAAGTAATCAGCCCCAGCATTTT	CASSETTGTTSNQPQHF
NA	TRBV27	TRBJ1-1	NA	TGTGCCAGCAGTTTATACGTTAGCGCTGAAGCTTTCTTT	CASSLYVSAEAFF